Listed below are T cell receptor beta chains from one sample, sequenced in a study of blood T cells in healthy people across ages. TCRdb called the 5' RACE reads again in MiXCR, with one record for every CDR3 protein. The repertoire consists of 630,000 or so distinct CDR3 sequences, with about 32% occurring once and the leading ten covering approximately 15%. The sequenced sample consisted of blood. The receptor set was obtained from a woman of 80 years or more in good health. Each CDR3 is given with its conserved first and last residue. D genes are given only for firm matches. Clone size is given for some rows only: seen once, a few or many times, or a class if the clone is expanded.

TRBJ2-1	15	many	TRBD1	TRBV7-2	TGTGCCAGCAGCGGAGGGACAGGGGCTATCAATGAGCAGTTCTTC	CASSGGTGAINEQFF
TRBJ2-1	14	-	-	TRBV20-1	TGCAGTGCTAAAGTAAGCGGAACCTACAATAAGCAGTTCTTC	CSAKVSGTYNKQFF
TRBJ2-1	14	-	-	TRBV6-5	TGTGCCAGCAGCCCCGGACCCCCGTGGGATGAGCAGTTCTTC	CASSPGPPWDEQFF
TRBJ2-7	15	-	TRBD2	TRBV27	TGTGCCAGCAGTTTACGGGGACTAGCAAGTCGTGAGCAGTACTTC	CASSLRGLASREQYF
TRBJ2-2	17	few	TRBD2	TRBV7-9	TGTGCCAGCAGTCCTTTGTGGACTAGCGGGGAAGTCGGGGAGCTGTTTTTT	CASSPLWTSGEVGELFF
TRBJ1-5	15	-	TRBD1	TRBV7-2	TGTGCCAGCAGCTCCGGGACAGTGGGCAATCAGCCCCAGCATTTT	CASSSGTVGNQPQHF
TRBJ2-3	18	many	TRBD1	TRBV12-5	TGTGCTAGTGGTTTGGACACTTGGGACAGGGCCGGAACAGATACGCAGTATTTT	CASGLDTWDRAGTDTQYF
TRBJ2-1	17	many	TRBD2	TRBV7-8	TGTGCCAGCAGCTTCGGAGTGAGCGGGGGGTCCTACAATGAGCAGTTCTTC	CASSFGVSGGSYNEQFF
TRBJ2-5	15	-	-	TRBV6-2/TRBV6-3	TGTGCCAGCAGTTACCCCGGTAACTATAAAGAGACCCAGTACTTC	CASSYPGNYKETQYF
TRBJ2-7	14	many	TRBD2	TRBV5-1	TGCGCCAGCAGCGTTCAGGGACTAGCCGCCGAGCAGTACTTC	CASSVQGLAAEQYF
TRBJ2-3	14	-	-	TRBV12-3/TRBV12-4	TGTGCCAGCAGTTTAGCGGCCTCGAGACAGCCCCAGTATTTT	CASSLAASRQPQYF
TRBJ1-2	13	many	-	TRBV6-1	TGTGCCAGCAGTGTCCGGGAGAGCTATGGCTACACCTTC	CASSVRESYGYTF
TRBJ2-7	11	-	-	TRBV27	TGTGCCAGCAGACGTAACTGCGAGCAGTACTTC	CASRRNCEQYF
TRBJ2-5	15	-	-	TRBV6-5	TGTGCCAGCAGTTTCACGGGACCTGGAGGGGAGACCCAGTACTTC	CASSFTGPGGETQYF
TRBJ1-1	15	-	-	TRBV21-1	TGTGCCATCCCTGCGGGACTCTGGGGGCACACTGAAGCTTTCTTT	CAIPAGLWGHTEAFF
TRBJ2-1	14	-	TRBD2	TRBV20-1	TGCAGTGCTAGGGGTCCCAGCGGGGGGAATGAGCAGTTCTTC	CSARGPSGGNEQFF
TRBJ2-5	13	few	-	TRBV5-6	TGTGCCAGCAGCGCGACTAGGGGAGAGACCCAGTACTTC	CASSATRGETQYF
TRBJ2-7	14	-	-	TRBV4-3	TGCGCCAGCAGCCAAGCGCAGGGAGACTACGAGCAGTACTTC	CASSQAQGDYEQYF
TRBJ2-7	14	-	TRBD2	TRBV7-2	TGTGCCAGCAGCTTCGGGACTAGCGTTAGCGAGCAGTACTTC	CASSFGTSVSEQYF
TRBJ2-1	12	-	TRBD1	TRBV5-1	TGCGCCAGCAGCGATGGGGACAGGCGAAAGTTCTTC	CASSDGDRRKFF
TRBJ1-2	14	-	-	TRBV2	TGTGCCAGCAGTCGCAGGGCTACGAACTATGGCTACACCTTC	CASSRRATNYGYTF
TRBJ2-1	18	many	TRBD2	TRBV4-3	TGCGCCAGCAGCCAAGGGGTCCCGCGGGGGGCCTTATACAATGAGCAGTTCTTC	CASSQGVPRGALYNEQFF
TRBJ1-2	13	-	-	TRBV20-1	TGCAGTGCTAAGGACAGCGAGAAGTATGGCTACACCTTC	CSAKDSEKYGYTF
TRBJ1-2	13	few	-	TRBV10-3	TGTGCCATCAGTGAGGGGGGGCGTTATGGCTACACCTTC	CAISEGGRYGYTF
TRBJ2-3	15	many	TRBD1	TRBV15	TGTGCCACCAGCAGAGTGACAGGGGGAACAGATACGCAGTATTTT	CATSRVTGGTDTQYF
TRBJ2-3	14	many	TRBD2	TRBV9	TGTGCCAGCAGCGGGGGAGGGATAACAGATACGCAGTATTTT	CASSGGGITDTQYF
TRBJ2-7	17	-	TRBD1	TRBV18	TGTGCCAGCTCATCCCGTTCCGGGACAGGGGTCTCCTACGAGCAGTACTTC	CASSSRSGTGVSYEQYF
TRBJ2-2	14	-	-	TRBV6-1	TGTGCCAGCAGCCGGGCAGCAGACACCGGGGAGCTGTTTTTT	CASSRAADTGELFF
TRBJ2-7	14	many	TRBD1	TRBV4-3	TGCGCCAGCAGCCGGGGACAGGGGGCGCTTGAGCAGTACTTC	CASSRGQGALEQYF
TRBJ2-6	16	-	-	TRBV29-1	TGCAGCGTTGAATTGGGGGCTCACTCTGGGGCCAACGTCCTGACTTTC	CSVELGAHSGANVLTF
TRBJ2-6	16	-	-	TRBV2	TGTGCCAGCAGTCAAGGCAGAATGTCTGGGGCCAACGTCCTGACTTTC	CASSQGRMSGANVLTF
TRBJ1-5	14	many	-	TRBV7-9	TGTGCCAGCAGCCCTAACAGGGTAAATCAGCCCCAGCATTTT	CASSPNRVNQPQHF
TRBJ2-3	13	once	TRBD1	TRBV6-6	TGCGCCATCAAGACAGGGAACACAGATACGCAGTATTTT	CAIKTGNTDTQYF
TRBJ2-1	16	-	TRBD2	TRBV11-2	TGTGCCAGCAGCTTAGTCTACGGGGGGGCTTACAATGAGCAGTTCTTC	CASSLVYGGAYNEQFF
TRBJ1-1	15	few	TRBD1	TRBV19	TGTGCCAGTACCCCACGGACAGGGATGAACACTGAAGCTTTCTTT	CASTPRTGMNTEAFF
TRBJ1-5	15	once	-	TRBV15	TGTGCCACCAGCAGAGACCTCAGCCCCAATCAGCCCCAGCATTTT	CATSRDLSPNQPQHF
TRBJ2-7	15	many	-	TRBV7-9	TGTGCCAGCAGCCGACCCAACACCCCCACCTACGAGCAGTACTTC	CASSRPNTPTYEQYF
TRBJ2-5	13	-	-	TRBV29-1	TGCAGCGTCTCTACCGGGAACCAAGAGACCCAGTACTTC	CSVSTGNQETQYF
TRBJ1-1	12	-	-	TRBV7-9	TGTGCCAGCAGCCGAGAGGACAAACCAGCTTTCTTT	CASSREDKPAFF
TRBJ2-5	15	many	-	TRBV5-1	TGCGCCAGCAGCCACGACTACGGGTACCAAGAGACCCAGTACTTC	CASSHDYGYQETQYF
TRBJ2-3	16	-	TRBD1	TRBV12-3/TRBV12-4	TGTGCCAGCAGTTCTGACAGGGAAACTAGAACAGATGCGCAGTATTTT	CASSSDRETRTDAQYF